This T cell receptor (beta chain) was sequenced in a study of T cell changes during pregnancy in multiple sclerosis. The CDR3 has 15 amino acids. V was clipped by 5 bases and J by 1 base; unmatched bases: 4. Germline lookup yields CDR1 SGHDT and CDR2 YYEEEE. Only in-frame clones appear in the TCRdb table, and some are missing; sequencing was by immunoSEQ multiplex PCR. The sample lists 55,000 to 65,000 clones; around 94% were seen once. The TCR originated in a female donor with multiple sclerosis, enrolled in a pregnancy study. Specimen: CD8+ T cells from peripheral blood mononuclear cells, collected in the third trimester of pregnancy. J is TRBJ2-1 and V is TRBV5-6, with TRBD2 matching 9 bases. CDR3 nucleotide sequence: TGTGCCAGCAGGATTCTAGCGGGGTCCTACAATGAGCAGTTCTTC. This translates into CASRILAGSYNEQFF.